Below are 18 T cell receptor beta chains sequenced from a single sample in a study of graft-versus-host responses after intestinal transplantation. Produced via immunoSEQ multiplex PCR; TCRdb's table is partial and in-frame only. This repertoire shows tens of thousands of clones, approximately 94% found once; its top ten account for approximately 2%. These TCRs' antigens remain unknown. Sample: unstimulated CD8+ T cells sorted from spleen or lymph node cells, taken before intestinal transplant. The receptors originated from a human donor who received an intestinal transplant.

V is TRBV19 and J is TRBJ2-7; TRBD2 matches 8 bases. Germline V gene lookup returns CDR1 LNHDA and CDR2 SQIVND (reference sequence). V shed 7 bases, J shed 5 bases, and the junction held 7 bases outside the gene matches. The CDR3 is made up of 13 amino acids. CDR3 coding DNA: TGTGCCAGTAACGGCGGGGGGATCGACGAGCAGTACTTC. Translating gives CASNGGGIDEQYF.

The V and J genes are TRBV5-6 and TRBJ2-5; TRBD2 matches 10 bases. CDR3 length: 14 amino acids. V lost 2 bases to trimming and J lost 3 bases; unmatched junction nucleotides: 1. Germline V gene lookup returns CDR1 SGHDT and CDR2 YYEEEE. For the CDR3, the DNA is TGTGCCAGCAGCTTTGGGACTAGCGAAGAGACCCAGTACTTC. It encodes CASSFGTSEETQYF.

The rearrangement joins TRBV4-3 to TRBJ2-1, with a possible D match to TRBD2 (6 bases). This CDR3 has 15 amino acids. The germline V gene encodes CDR1 LGHNA and CDR2 YSLEER. The V and J ends lost 1 base and 3 bases respectively, with 10 bases between them. CDR3 amino acids: CASSQGGANYNEQFF. For the CDR3, the DNA is TGCGCCAGCAGCCAAGGCGGGGCAAACTACAATGAGCAGTTCTTC.

The genes are TRBV11-2 and TRBJ1-1, with TRBD1 matching 12 bases. The J segment lost 0 bases and the V segment lost 5 bases, leaving 4 bases of the junction unmatched. The CDR3 has 16 residues. Germline V gives CDR1 SGHAT, CDR2 FQNNGV. The CDR3 DNA reads as TGTGCCAGCAGCCCAGGGACAGGGGGCGTGAACACTGAAGCTTTCTTT. This translates into CASSPGTGGVNTEAFF.

The rearrangement links TRBV4-3 to TRBJ2-3, with a possible D match to TRBD2 (5 bases). CDR1 and CDR2 from the germline V gene are LGHNA and YSLEER. V lost 0 bases, J lost 6 bases, and 13 bases lay in between. CDR3 length: 15 amino acids. The CDR3 DNA reads as TGCGCCAGCAGCCAAGATCTCTTCGGGGTGGATACGCAGTATTTT. This sequence encodes CASSQDLFGVDTQYF.

The rearrangement links TRBV5-1 to TRBJ2-5, with 11 bases fitting TRBD2. This CDR3 spans 15 amino acids. Germline assignment: CDR1 SGHRS and CDR2 YFSETQ. The V gene end was trimmed by 2 bases and the J gene end by 11 bases; junction bases not matched to a gene: 11. DNA of the CDR3: TGCGCCAGCAGCTTAGACCTAGCGGGGGGACGGGAGCAGTACTTC. Translating it yields CASSLDLAGGREQYF.

The V gene is TRBV4-3, the J gene TRBJ1-2; D unclear. The CDR3 loop spans 14 amino acids. Germline lookup yields CDR1 LGHNA and CDR2 YSLEER. The V and J ends lost 0 bases and 8 bases respectively, with 13 bases between them. The CDR3 loop reads CASSQEWESGGYTF. The DNA for the CDR3 is TGCGCCAGCAGCCAAGAATGGGAATCGGGAGGCTACACCTTC.

V usage is TRBV11-2 and J usage is TRBJ2-3, with D tentatively TRBD2 (5 bases). The V gene lost 4 bases and the J gene lost 9 bases, with 11 bases spanning the gap. The CDR3 sequence is 12 residues long. The V gene's germline CDR1 is SGHAT and CDR2 FQNNGV. This chain's CDR3 is CASSSVGETQYF. The CDR3 nucleotides read TGTGCCAGCAGCTCCGTTGGGGAGACGCAGTATTTT.

In its sample, this clone was seen a few times. The chain joins TRBV10-3 to TRBJ1-2, with D uncertain. Germline loops: CDR1 ENHRY, CDR2 SYGVKD. Trimming took 0 bases from V and 4 from J, leaving 15 bases between them. CDR3 length equals 16 residues. DNA of the CDR3: TGTGCCATCAGTGAGTCCGGGAGGCAACTTATCTATGGCTACACCTTC. Translation gives CAISESGRQLIYGYTF.

The genes are TRBV11-2 and TRBJ2-7; D is possibly TRBD2 (5 bases). From germline, CDR1 is SGHAT and CDR2 FQNNGV. Trimming removed 4 bases at V and 5 bases at J, with 9 bases between. The length of the CDR3 is 12 residues. CDR3 in amino acids: CASSSGWNEQYF. DNA of the CDR3: TGTGCCAGCAGCTCGGGATGGAACGAGCAGTACTTC.

V and J are TRBV29-1 and TRBJ1-2; 7 bases align to TRBD1. Trimming at V came to 3 bases and at J to 8 bases, leaving 9 bases not matched to a gene. Germline CDR1 is SQVTM and CDR2 is ANQGSEA. The CDR3 extends over 13 amino acids. CDR3 loop: CSVEIQGQGGYTF. CDR3 DNA: TGCAGCGTTGAGATACAGGGGCAGGGCGGCTACACCTTC.

In the case of this clone: The same CDR3 also results from other DNA sequences found in this sample. The chain joins TRBV7-2 to TRBJ2-3; 9 nucleotides align to TRBD2. CDR1 and CDR2 (germline): SGHTA, FQGNSA. The CDR3 is made up of 14 amino acids. Trimming removed 2 bases from V and 3 bases from J; junction bases left unmatched: 0. This CDR3 reads CASSLLAGTDTQYF. The CDR3, as DNA: TGTGCCAGCAGCTTACTAGCGGGGACAGATACGCAGTATTTT.

The chain uses TRBV29-1 and TRBJ2-5; D perhaps matches TRBD1 (5 bases). Trimming took off 6 bases at V and 3 bases at J, with 17 bases between the two ends. Germline V gene lookup returns CDR1 SQVTM and CDR2 ANQGSEA. The CDR3 covers 14 residues. DNA for the CDR3: TGCAGCGTGATGCTGTGGCAGGGCAAAGAGACCCAGTACTTC. This codes for CSVMLWQGKETQYF.

The gene calls are TRBV27 and TRBJ2-7; D is possibly TRBD1 (6 bases). Germline loops: CDR1 MNHEY, CDR2 SMNVEV (reference sequence). CDR3 length: 13 residues. Trimming stripped 2 bases from V and 3 bases from J, with 8 bases between. CDR3 in amino acids: CASSLKTGYEQYF. The CDR3 DNA reads as TGTGCCAGCAGTTTAAAGACAGGCTACGAGCAGTACTTC.

The rearrangement uses TRBV7-9 and TRBJ2-5; D not certain. The V and J ends lost 8 bases and 5 bases respectively, with 15 bases between them. The germline V gene has CDR1 SEHNR and CDR2 FQNEAQ (reference sequence). The CDR3 contains 13 residues. The DNA for the CDR3 is TGTGCCAGCCTCGGCAGGCCTTTGGAGACCCAGTACTTC. Encoded protein: CASLGRPLETQYF.

This clone was detected only a few times. The chain uses TRBV7-2 and TRBJ2-1; the match to TRBD2 covers 16 bases. The CDR3 sequence is 18 residues long. Trimming removed 5 bases from V and 4 bases from J; junction bases left unmatched: 8. Germline lookup yields CDR1 SGHTA and CDR2 FQGNSA. The CDR3 region is CASSISGTSGGAYNEQFF. CDR3 nucleotides: TGTGCCAGCAGCATATCCGGGACTAGCGGGGGGGCGTACAATGAGCAGTTCTTC.

The chain uses TRBV27 and TRBJ2-7, with 7 nucleotides matching TRBD1. Trimming removed 3 bases from V and 6 bases from J; junction bases left unmatched: 2. This CDR3 has 12 amino acids. Germline CDR1 MNHEY, CDR2 SMNVEV (reference sequence). CDR3 residues: CASSLTGSEQYF. Here the CDR3 DNA reads TGTGCCAGCAGTTTGACAGGGTCCGAGCAGTACTTC.

This rearrangement joins TRBV4-3 to TRBJ1-2, with 7 bases lining up with TRBD1. The V and J ends lost 0 bases and 4 bases, in that order; junction bases with no gene match: 8. Germline V gives CDR1 LGHNA, CDR2 YSLEER. CDR3 length: 16 amino acids. The CDR3 spells CASSQDWKGAGYGYTF. The CDR3 DNA reads as TGCGCCAGCAGCCAAGATTGGAAGGGGGCGGGCTATGGCTACACCTTC.